These 19 T cell receptor beta chains were sequenced from one sample in a study of T cell responses to AZD1222 COVID-19 vaccine. Clones were read by immunoSEQ multiplex PCR, and TCRdb kept only the in-frame ones, dropping some. The data hold roughly 170,000 clones, with roughly 90% observed a single time. The specimen was peripheral blood, collected on day 0 of AZD1222 vaccination. The receptors come from an adult in good health.

V gene TRBV29-1 combines with J gene TRBJ2-4; D possibly corresponds to TRBD2 (6 bases). The CDR3 consists of 14 residues. V lost 6 bases and J lost 3, with 15 bases in between. Germline loops: CDR1 SQVTM, CDR2 ANQGSEA. This CDR3 reads CSVGGDDHKNIQYF. The CDR3 DNA is TGCAGCGTAGGAGGGGACGACCACAAAAACATTCAGTACTTC.

This clone was found once. This chain joins TRBV7-2 and TRBJ2-3, with TRBD2 matching over 9 bases. After removal of 2 bases from V and 1 base from J, the junction contained 10 bases not matched to a gene. This CDR3 comprises 18 residues. Germline V lookup: CDR1 SGHTA, CDR2 FQGNSA. The CDR3 loop is CASSLNGPRTSGTDTQYF. As DNA, the CDR3 is TGTGCCAGCAGCTTAAACGGACCACGGACTAGCGGCACAGATACGCAGTATTTT.

The rearrangement links TRBV6-5 to TRBJ2-7, with 7 bases lining up with TRBD2. The V gene end was trimmed by 6 bases and the J gene end by 7 bases; junction bases not matched to a gene: 6. Germline CDR1 MNHEY, CDR2 SVGAGI. The CDR3 sequence is 12 residues long. This chain's CDR3 is CASSPGAGEQYF. The CDR3 DNA reads TGTGCCAGCAGCCCCGGAGCGGGGGAGCAGTACTTC.

The genes are TRBV2 and TRBJ2-7; TRBD2 is a possible D gene (6 bases). The V end lost 1 base, the J end lost 2 bases, and 12 bases lay between the germline ends. This CDR3 contains 15 residues. Germline CDR1 SNHLY, CDR2 FYNNEI. The CDR3 region has the DNA TGTGCCAGCAGTGAAGGCGGGAATACGCCCTACGAGCAGTACTTC. It translates to CASSEGGNTPYEQYF.

The chain has TRBV27 and TRBJ2-7; weak D call: TRBD1 (5 bases). CDR1 is MNHEY and CDR2 is SMNVEV in the germline V gene (reference sequence). The CDR3 consists of 14 residues. V was shortened by 2 bases and J by 3 bases, with 11 bases between the two germline ends. CDR3 nucleotide sequence: TGTGCCAGCAGTTTAACAGGTCCGGACTACGAGCAGTACTTC. This gives the protein CASSLTGPDYEQYF.

The J gene is TRBJ2-7, the V gene TRBV6-2 or TRBV6-3; 9 bases are shared with TRBD2. The CDR3 runs 18 residues. V was clipped by 2 bases and J by 9 bases; unmatched bases: 20. The germline V gene encodes CDR1 MNHEY and CDR2 SVGEGT. The chain's CDR3 is CASSYDSNPGLAYVGQYF. CDR3 sequence (DNA): TGTGCCAGCAGTTACGATTCGAATCCTGGACTAGCGTACGTGGGGCAGTACTTC.

This clone was counted between two and nine times. The CDR3: CASKTGGSGSYEQYF. The CDR3 DNA reads as TGTGCCAGCAAGACCGGCGGTAGCGGGAGTTACGAGCAGTACTTC. The chain is built from TRBV28 and TRBJ2-7; 9 nucleotides match TRBD2. The germline V gene has CDR1 MDHEN and CDR2 SYDVKM. J lost 4 bases, V lost 7 bases, and 11 bases had no gene match. The CDR3 length is 15 residues.

J is TRBJ2-1 and V is TRBV27, with 14 positions matching TRBD2. The CDR3 extends over 20 amino acids. J lost 8 bases, V lost 3 bases, and 18 bases had no gene match. Germline V CDR1 and CDR2: MNHEY, SMNVEV (reference sequence). CDR3 loop: CASSFKGAVGLAGEGHEQFF. The CDR3 DNA sequence: TGTGCCAGCAGTTTCAAAGGCGCGGTGGGACTAGCGGGAGAGGGCCATGAGCAGTTCTTC.

The V and J genes are TRBV19 and TRBJ1-4; a weak D match, TRBD1 (5 bases). Trimming left V 6 bases short and J 4 bases short, with 12 bases between. This CDR3 has 14 amino acids. Germline CDR1 reads LNHDA; CDR2 reads SQIVND (reference sequence). Here the CDR3 reads CASRTQAFNEKLFF. The CDR3 nucleotides are TGTGCCAGTAGAACACAGGCTTTTAATGAAAAACTGTTTTTT.

This chain joins TRBV4-1 and TRBJ2-1; 8 bases agree with TRBD1. This CDR3 is built from 15 residues. Germline assignment: CDR1 MGHRA and CDR2 YSYEKL. V lost 4 bases to trimming and J lost 1 base; unmatched junction nucleotides: 3. The CDR3 loop is CASSPGQGSYNEQFF. The CDR3 nucleotides read TGCGCCAGCAGCCCTGGACAGGGTTCCTACAATGAGCAGTTCTTC.

This chain uses TRBV2 with TRBJ2-2, with D possibly TRBD2 on 6 matching bases. The germline V gene encodes CDR1 SNHLY and CDR2 FYNNEI. This CDR3 is built from 17 residues. The V end was cut by 5 bases, the J end by 4 bases, with 20 bases between. The CDR3 sequence is CASSMSGRLHGTGELFF. The CDR3 DNA is TGTGCCAGCAGTATGAGCGGGCGATTGCACGGCACCGGGGAGCTGTTTTTT.

This clone was counted only a few times. This rearrangement joins TRBV6-5 to TRBJ2-5; TRBD2 agrees at 7 bases. This CDR3 has 12 amino acids. Germline values: CDR1 MNHEY, CDR2 SVGAGI. J was trimmed by 9 bases and V by 4 bases; bases with no gene match: 5. Here the CDR3 DNA reads TGTGCCAGCAGTTGGGAGGGCAGGGCCCAGTACTTC. Translating it yields CASSWEGRAQYF.

This clone appeared a few times. The CDR3 sequence is CASSLASFADRASSYEQYF. The CDR3 region has the DNA TGTGCCAGCAGCTTAGCCTCTTTCGCGGACAGGGCCAGCTCCTACGAGCAGTACTTC. The chain is built from TRBV11-3 and TRBJ2-7, with TRBD1 matching 8 bases. Germline V CDR1 and CDR2: SGHNT, YENEEA. This CDR3 spans 19 amino acids. V lost 1 base and J lost 0; bases outside the gene matches: 14. Full variable domain (outside the CDR3, taken from reference TRBV11-3 and TRBJ2-7): EAGVVQSPRYKIIEKKQPVAFWCNPISGHNTLYWYLQNLGQGPELLIRYENEEAVDDSQLPKDRFSAERLKGVDSTLKIQPAELGDSAVYLCASSLASFADRASSYEQYFGPGTRLTVT.

CDR3: CAISEPHKNTEAFF. In DNA form, the CDR3 reads TGTGCCATCAGTGAGCCCCACAAGAACACTGAAGCTTTCTTT. The V and J genes are TRBV10-3 and TRBJ1-1; D is ambiguous. V was pared by 2 bases and J by 1 base, with 8 bases between. From germline, CDR1 is ENHRY and CDR2 SYGVKD. This CDR3 comprises 14 residues.

The chain joins TRBV6-5 to TRBJ2-3, with 8 positions matching TRBD1. Germline V lookup: CDR1 MNHEY, CDR2 SVGAGI. This CDR3 region has 15 residues. V dropped 2 bases and J dropped 2; count of bases not matched to a gene: 3. The CDR3, as DNA: TGTGCCAGCAGTTACGGACAGGGCCTCACAGATACGCAGTATTTT. It yields the protein CASSYGQGLTDTQYF.

The V gene is TRBV5-5, the J gene TRBJ1-1, with D unresolved. The CDR3 spans 14 residues. The V end was cut by 0 bases, the J end by 0 bases, with 6 bases between. Germline values: CDR1 SGHKS, CDR2 YYEKEE (reference sequence). The CDR3 is CASSLDRVNTEAFF. The DNA of the CDR3 is TGTGCCAGCAGCTTGGACCGTGTGAACACTGAAGCTTTCTTT.

The chain employs TRBV11-2 and TRBJ1-6; unclear D gene. The CDR3 extends over 13 amino acids. Trimming took 6 bases from V and 0 from J, leaving 3 bases between them. Germline values: CDR1 SGHAT, CDR2 FQNNGV. CDR3 protein: CASSSSYNSPLHF. The CDR3 region has the DNA TGTGCCAGCAGTAGCTCCTATAATTCACCCCTCCACTTT. The whole variable domain, remainder taken from reference TRBV11-2 and TRBJ1-6, is EAGVAQSPRYKIIEKRQSVAFWCNPISGHATLYWYQQILGQGPKLLIQFQNNGVVDDSQLPKDRFSAERLKGVDSTLKIQPAKLEDSAVYLCASSSSYNSPLHFGNGTRLTVT.

This chain uses TRBV5-1 with TRBJ2-7; weak D call: TRBD1 (6 bases). The CDR3 runs 15 residues. V gave up 0 bases and J gave up 2 bases, with 12 bases separating them. Germline lookup yields CDR1 SGHRS and CDR2 YFSETQ. Written as DNA, the CDR3 is TGCGCCAGCAGCTTGGTGACAGGACCAACCTACGAGCAGTACTTC. As protein: CASSLVTGPTYEQYF.

This clone occurred a few times. In DNA, the CDR3 is TGTGCCAGCAGCCTCGCCCGGACAGGGGGTTGGGATACGCAGTATTTT. Residues: CASSLARTGGWDTQYF. The chain carries TRBV7-8 and TRBJ2-3; 10 bases are shared with TRBD1. The CDR3 has 16 residues. In germline, CDR1 is SGHVS, CDR2 FQNEAQ. V trimming: 5 bases; J trimming: 6 bases; junction bases outside the gene matches: 11.